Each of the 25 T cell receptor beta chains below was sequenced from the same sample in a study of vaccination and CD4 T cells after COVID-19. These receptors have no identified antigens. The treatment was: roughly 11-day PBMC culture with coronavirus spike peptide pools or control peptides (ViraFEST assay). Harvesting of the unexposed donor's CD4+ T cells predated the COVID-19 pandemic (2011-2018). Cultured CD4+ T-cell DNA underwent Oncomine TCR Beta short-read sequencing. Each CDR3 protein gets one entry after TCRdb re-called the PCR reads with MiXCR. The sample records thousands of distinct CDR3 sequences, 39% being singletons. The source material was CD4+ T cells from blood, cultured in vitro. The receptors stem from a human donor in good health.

CDR3 sequence reads: CASSLGPGPDSPLHF. The DNA for the CDR3 is TGTGCCAGCAGCTTAGGGCCGGGGCCCGATTCACCCCTCCACTTT. The chain joins TRBV7-7 to TRBJ1-6; TRBD1 might be the D (5 bases). The CDR3 length is 15 residues. Between the trimmed V and J ends, which lost 1 base and 8 bases, there was a span of 12 bases. Looked up from germline, CDR1 is SSHAT and CDR2 is FNYEAQ (reference sequence).

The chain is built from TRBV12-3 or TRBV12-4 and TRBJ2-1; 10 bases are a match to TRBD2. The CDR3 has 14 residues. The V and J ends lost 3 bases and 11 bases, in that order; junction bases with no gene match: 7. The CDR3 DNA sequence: TGTGCCAGCAGTTTTTCAGCGGGAGGGCCGAAGCAGTTCTTC. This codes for CASSFSAGGPKQFF.

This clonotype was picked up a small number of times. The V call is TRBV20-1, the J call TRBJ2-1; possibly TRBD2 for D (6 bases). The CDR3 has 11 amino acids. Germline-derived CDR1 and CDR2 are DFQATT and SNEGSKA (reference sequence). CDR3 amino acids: CSALRESEQFF. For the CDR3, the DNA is TGCAGCGCCCTCCGGGAGAGTGAGCAGTTCTTC.

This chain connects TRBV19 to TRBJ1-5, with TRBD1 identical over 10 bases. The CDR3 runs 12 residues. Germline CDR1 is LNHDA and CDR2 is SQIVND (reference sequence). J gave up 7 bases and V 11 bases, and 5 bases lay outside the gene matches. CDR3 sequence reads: CAGGQGRQPQHF. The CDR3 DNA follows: TGTGCCGGGGGACAGGGGAGGCAGCCCCAGCATTTT.

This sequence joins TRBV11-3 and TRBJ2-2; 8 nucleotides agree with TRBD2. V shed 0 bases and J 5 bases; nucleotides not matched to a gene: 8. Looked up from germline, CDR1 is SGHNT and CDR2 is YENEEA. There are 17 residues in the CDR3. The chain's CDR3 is CASSLDTAGVKTGELFF. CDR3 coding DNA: TGTGCCAGCAGCTTAGACACAGCGGGAGTAAAGACCGGGGAGCTGTTTTTT.

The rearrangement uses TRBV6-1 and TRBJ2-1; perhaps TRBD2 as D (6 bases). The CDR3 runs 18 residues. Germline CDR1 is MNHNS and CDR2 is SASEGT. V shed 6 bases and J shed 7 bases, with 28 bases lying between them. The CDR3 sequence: CASRRLAVGGVLLNEQFF. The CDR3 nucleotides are TGTGCCAGCAGACGCCTAGCCGTCGGAGGGGTTTTGTTGAATGAGCAGTTCTTC.

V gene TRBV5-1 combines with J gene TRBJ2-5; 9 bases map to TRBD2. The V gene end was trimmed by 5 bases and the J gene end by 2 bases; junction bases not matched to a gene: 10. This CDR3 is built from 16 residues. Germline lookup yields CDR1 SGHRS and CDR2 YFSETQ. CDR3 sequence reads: CASRFRSGSGQETQYF. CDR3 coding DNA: TGCGCCAGCAGATTCCGTAGCGGGAGCGGACAAGAGACCCAGTACTTC.

This CDR3 is CASSLRGLGASYEQYF. CDR3 coding DNA: TGTGCCAGCAGCCTCCGCGGACTAGGGGCATCCTACGAGCAGTACTTC. This chain connects TRBV11-2 to TRBJ2-7, with 7 bases identical to TRBD2. The CDR3 runs to 16 residues. Germline CDR1 SGHAT, CDR2 FQNNGV. V lost 5 bases and J lost 1; bases outside the gene matches: 11.

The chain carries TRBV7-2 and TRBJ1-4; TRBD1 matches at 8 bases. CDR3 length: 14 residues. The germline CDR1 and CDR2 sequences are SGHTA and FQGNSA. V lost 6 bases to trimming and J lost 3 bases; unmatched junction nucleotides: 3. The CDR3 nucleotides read TGTGCCAGCAGAAAACAGGGGGCTAATGAAAAACTGTTTTTT. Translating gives CASRKQGANEKLFF.

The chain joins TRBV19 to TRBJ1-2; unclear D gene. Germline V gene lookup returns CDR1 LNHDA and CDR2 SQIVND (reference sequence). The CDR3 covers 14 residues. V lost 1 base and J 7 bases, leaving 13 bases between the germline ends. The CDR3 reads CASSIGGRWIGYTF. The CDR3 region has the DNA TGTGCCAGTAGTATAGGCGGACGGTGGATTGGCTACACCTTC.

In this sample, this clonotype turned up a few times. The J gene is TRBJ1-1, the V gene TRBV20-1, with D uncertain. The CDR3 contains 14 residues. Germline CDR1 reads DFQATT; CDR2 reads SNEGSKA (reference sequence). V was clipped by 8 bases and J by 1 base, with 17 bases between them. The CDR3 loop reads CSKRKEDRNTEAFF. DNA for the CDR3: TGCAGTAAAAGAAAGGAGGACCGGAACACTGAAGCTTTCTTT.

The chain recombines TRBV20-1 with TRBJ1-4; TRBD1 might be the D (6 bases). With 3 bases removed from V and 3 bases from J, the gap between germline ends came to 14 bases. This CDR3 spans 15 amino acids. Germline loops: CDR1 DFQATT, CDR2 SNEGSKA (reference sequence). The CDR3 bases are TGCAGTGCTAGGGGGGCCTCAGGGTCTAATGAAAAACTGTTTTTT. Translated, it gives CSARGASGSNEKLFF.

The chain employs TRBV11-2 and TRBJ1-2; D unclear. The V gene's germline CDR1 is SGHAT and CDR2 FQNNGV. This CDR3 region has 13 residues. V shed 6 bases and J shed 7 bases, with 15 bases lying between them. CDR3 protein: CASSPVQFSGYTF. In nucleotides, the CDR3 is TGTGCCAGCAGTCCGGTACAGTTCAGTGGCTACACCTTC.

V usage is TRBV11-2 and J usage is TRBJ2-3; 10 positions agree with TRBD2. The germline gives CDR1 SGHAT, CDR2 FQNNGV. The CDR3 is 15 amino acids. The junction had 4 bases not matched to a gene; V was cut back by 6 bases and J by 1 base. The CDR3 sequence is CASRFGLAGTDTQYF. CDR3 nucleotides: TGTGCCAGCAGATTCGGACTAGCGGGCACAGATACGCAGTATTTT.

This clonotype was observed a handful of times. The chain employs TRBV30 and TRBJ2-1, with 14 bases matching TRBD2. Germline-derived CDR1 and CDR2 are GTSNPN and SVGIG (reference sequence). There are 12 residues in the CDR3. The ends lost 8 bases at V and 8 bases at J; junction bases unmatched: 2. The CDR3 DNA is TGTGCCGGGACTAGCGGGGGTTATGAGCAGTTCTTC. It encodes CAGTSGGYEQFF.

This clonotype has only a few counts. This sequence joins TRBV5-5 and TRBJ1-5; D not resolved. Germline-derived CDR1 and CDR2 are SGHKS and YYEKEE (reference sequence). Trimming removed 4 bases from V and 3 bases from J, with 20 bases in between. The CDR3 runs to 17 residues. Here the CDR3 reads CASSPVGRWQLNQPQHF. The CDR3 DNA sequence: TGTGCCAGCAGCCCGGTCGGGAGATGGCAACTCAATCAGCCCCAGCATTTT.

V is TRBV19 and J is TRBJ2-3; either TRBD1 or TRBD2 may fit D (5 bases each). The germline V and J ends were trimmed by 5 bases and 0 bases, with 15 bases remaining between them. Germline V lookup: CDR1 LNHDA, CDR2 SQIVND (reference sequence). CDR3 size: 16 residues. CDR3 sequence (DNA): TGTGCCAGTAGTCGAGGGACGGGAACTAGCACAGATACGCAGTATTTT. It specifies CASSRGTGTSTDTQYF.

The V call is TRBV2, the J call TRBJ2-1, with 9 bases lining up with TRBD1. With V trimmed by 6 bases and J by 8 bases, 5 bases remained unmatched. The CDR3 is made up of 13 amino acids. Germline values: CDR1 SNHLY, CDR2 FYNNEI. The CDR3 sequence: CASSGTGFDEQFF. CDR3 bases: TGTGCCAGCAGCGGGACAGGGTTCGATGAGCAGTTCTTC.

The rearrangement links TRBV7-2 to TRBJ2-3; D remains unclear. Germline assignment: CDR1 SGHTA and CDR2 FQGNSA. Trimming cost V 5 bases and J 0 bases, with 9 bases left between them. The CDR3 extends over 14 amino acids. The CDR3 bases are TGTGCCAGCAGCCTGGACCTAAGCACAGATACGCAGTATTTT. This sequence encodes CASSLDLSTDTQYF.

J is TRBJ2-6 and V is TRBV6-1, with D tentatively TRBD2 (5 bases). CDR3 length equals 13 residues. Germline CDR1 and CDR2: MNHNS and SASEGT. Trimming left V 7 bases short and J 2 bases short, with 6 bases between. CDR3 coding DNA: TGTGCCAGCACGAGGGCTGGGGCCAACGTCCTGACTTTC. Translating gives CASTRAGANVLTF.

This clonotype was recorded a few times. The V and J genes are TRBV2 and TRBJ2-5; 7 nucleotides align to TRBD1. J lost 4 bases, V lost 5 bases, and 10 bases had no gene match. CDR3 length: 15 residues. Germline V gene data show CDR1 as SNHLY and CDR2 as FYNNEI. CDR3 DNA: TGTGCCAGCAGTACACGGGACAGTGGGATAGAGACCCAGTACTTC. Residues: CASSTRDSGIETQYF.

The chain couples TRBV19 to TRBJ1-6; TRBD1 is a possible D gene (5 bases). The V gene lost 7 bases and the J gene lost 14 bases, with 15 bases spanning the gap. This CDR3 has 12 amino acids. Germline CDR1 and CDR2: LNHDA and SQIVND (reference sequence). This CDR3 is CASNSQGFTLHF. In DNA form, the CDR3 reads TGTGCCAGTAACTCCCAGGGTTTCACCCTCCACTTT.

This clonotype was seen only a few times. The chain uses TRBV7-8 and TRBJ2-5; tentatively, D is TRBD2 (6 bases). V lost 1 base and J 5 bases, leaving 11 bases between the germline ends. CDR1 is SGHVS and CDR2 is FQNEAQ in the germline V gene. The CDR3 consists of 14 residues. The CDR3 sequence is CASSLGASAETQYF. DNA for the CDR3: TGTGCCAGCAGCTTAGGCGCTAGCGCGGAGACCCAGTACTTC. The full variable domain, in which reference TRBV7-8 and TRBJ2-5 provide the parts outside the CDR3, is GAGVSQSPRYKVAKRGQDVALRCDPISGHVSLFWYQQALGQGPEFLTYFQNEAQLDKSGLPSDRFFAERPEGSVSTLKIQRTQQEDSAVYLCASSLGASAETQYFGPGTRLLVL.

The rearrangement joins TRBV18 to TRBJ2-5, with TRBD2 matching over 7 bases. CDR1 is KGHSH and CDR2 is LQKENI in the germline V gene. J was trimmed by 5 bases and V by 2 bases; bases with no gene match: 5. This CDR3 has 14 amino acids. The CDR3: CASSPSGNGETQYF. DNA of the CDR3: TGTGCCAGCTCACCAAGCGGGAACGGCGAGACCCAGTACTTC.

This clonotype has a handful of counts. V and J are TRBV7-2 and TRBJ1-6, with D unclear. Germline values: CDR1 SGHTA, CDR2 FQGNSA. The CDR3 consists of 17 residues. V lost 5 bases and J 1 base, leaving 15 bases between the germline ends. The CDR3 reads CASSLRSWGSYNSPLHF. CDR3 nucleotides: TGTGCCAGCAGCCTGAGAAGTTGGGGATCCTATAATTCACCCCTCCACTTT.